This T cell receptor (beta chain) was recorded in a study of identical twins. CDR1 and CDR2 from the germline V gene are SGHTA and FQGTGA. There are 14 residues in the CDR3. Unmatched junction bases numbered 6, after V lost 1 base and J lost 7 bases. A single record per CDR3 protein comes from TCRdb applying MiXCR to the 5' RACE reads. The sample records about 900,000 distinct CDR3 sequences, 10% to 15% being singletons. Only a few counts were recorded for this clonotype. Another study also made use of these data, one on yellow fever vaccine responses in identical twins.

The chain uses TRBV7-3 and TRBJ2-7; 8 nucleotides agree with TRBD1. This clonotype originated in a woman aged 18-29 years in good health. Sequencing input: PBMCs. The CDR3 region has the DNA TGTGCCAGCAGCTTAAAGGCAGGGGGCCGGGAGCAGTACTTC. Translated: CASSLKAGGREQYF.